Listed below are T cell receptor beta chains from one sample, sequenced in a study of T cell responses to AZD1222 COVID-19 vaccine. Clones were read by immunoSEQ multiplex PCR, and TCRdb kept only the in-frame ones, dropping some. The sample includes about 150,000 clones, roughly nine tenths of them seen just once. Sequencing was performed on peripheral blood, taken on day 0 of AZD1222 vaccination. The receptors here all came from an adult in good health. Both conserved end residues are part of each CDR3. D genes are given only for firm matches. The size field is filled for only some rows; it gives once, few, many or a size class.

D | size | J | V | CDR3 | DNA
. | few | TRBJ1-3 | TRBV6-5 | CASWSSGNTIYF | TGTGCCAGCTGGTCCTCTGGAAACACCATATATTTT
. | . | TRBJ2-7 | TRBV4-2 | CASSQDAPPYEQYF | TGTGCCAGCAGCCAAGATGCCCCACCTTACGAGCAGTACTTC
TRBD1 | . | TRBJ1-4 | TRBV2 | CASSEGQSNEKLFF | TGTGCCAGCAGTGAGGGACAGTCAAATGAAAAACTGTTTTTT
TRBD1 | . | TRBJ1-1 | TRBV6-5 | CASSYLGQGNTEAFF | TGTGCCAGCAGTTACTTAGGACAGGGGAACACTGAAGCTTTCTTT
TRBD1 | . | TRBJ1-2 | TRBV5-4 | CASSPPLGQPFYGYTF | TGTGCCAGCAGCCCCCCTTTGGGACAGCCCTTTTATGGCTACACCTTC
. | . | TRBJ2-3 | TRBV5-4 | CASVLNSGTFTDTQYF | TGTGCCAGCGTACTGAATAGTGGCACGTTCACAGATACGCAGTATTTT
. | few | TRBJ1-1 | TRBV6-4 | CASSDGTPNTEAFF | TGTGCCAGCAGTGACGGGACACCTAACACTGAAGCTTTCTTT
. | . | TRBJ1-5 | TRBV6-2/TRBV6-3 | CASSFGRSRNQPQHF | TGTGCCAGCAGCTTTGGTCGTTCGCGCAATCAGCCCCAGCATTTT
. | . | TRBJ1-2 | TRBV6-5 | CASRDQLNYGYTF | TGTGCCAGCAGGGATCAGCTGAACTATGGCTACACCTTC
. | . | TRBJ1-5 | TRBV27 | CASSFDRSNQPQHF | TGTGCCAGCAGTTTTGACCGTAGCAATCAGCCCCAGCATTTT
. | . | TRBJ2-6 | TRBV11-2 | CASFVSGANVLTF | TGTGCCAGTTTTGTTTCCGGGGCCAACGTCCTGACTTTC
. | . | TRBJ2-2 | TRBV7-3 | CASSSTYRNTGELFF | TGTGCCAGCAGCTCAACCTACAGGAACACCGGGGAGCTGTTTTTT
. | . | TRBJ2-7 | TRBV27 | CASSPTPTYEQYF | TGTGCCAGCAGTCCGACCCCTACCTACGAGCAGTACTTC
TRBD1 | . | TRBJ2-1 | TRBV18 | CASSPPISGGYEQFF | TGTGCCAGCTCACCACCGATCTCAGGGGGCTATGAGCAGTTCTTC
. | . | TRBJ2-1 | TRBV7-8 | CASTLAGGNEQFF | TGTGCCAGCACCTTAGCCGGGGGCAATGAGCAGTTCTTC
. | . | TRBJ1-1 | TRBV10-3 | CAIRGQGLEAFF | TGTGCCATCCGAGGGCAGGGCCTCGAAGCTTTCTTT
TRBD1 | . | TRBJ1-2 | TRBV2 | CASSDRGDYGYTF | TGTGCCAGCAGCGACAGGGGAGACTATGGCTACACCTTC
. | . | TRBJ2-1 | TRBV18 | CASAAMGSSYNEQFF | TGTGCCAGCGCCGCAATGGGGAGCTCCTACAATGAGCAGTTCTTC
TRBD1 | . | TRBJ1-4 | TRBV4-3 | CASSQTGTAREKLFF | TGCGCCAGCAGCCAGACCGGGACAGCAAGGGAAAAACTGTTTTTT
. | few | TRBJ1-4 | TRBV15 | CATSRGAGISLNEKLFF | TGTGCCACCAGCAGAGGGGCAGGGATAAGTTTGAATGAAAAACTGTTTTTT
TRBD1 | once | TRBJ1-1 | TRBV10-3 | CATAPGIQGADEAFF | TGTGCCACCGCCCCAGGTATACAGGGGGCTGATGAAGCTTTCTTT
TRBD2 | . | TRBJ2-1 | TRBV6-4 | CASSEWTSGSSTYNEQFF | TGTGCCAGCAGTGAATGGACTAGCGGGAGCTCTACCTACAATGAGCAGTTCTTC
. | once | TRBJ2-2 | TRBV24-1 | CATSGPGAGELFF | TGTGCCACCAGTGGACCAGGGGCCGGGGAGCTGTTTTTT
. | . | TRBJ2-1 | TRBV6-2/TRBV6-3 | CASSRNYNEQFF | TGTGCCAGCAGTCGGAACTACAATGAGCAGTTCTTC
. | . | TRBJ2-3 | TRBV7-2 | CASSLVPSGTDTQYF | TGTGCCAGCAGCTTAGTTCCTAGCGGCACAGATACGCAGTATTTT
. | . | TRBJ1-1 | TRBV7-9 | CASSFSVMNTEAFF | TGTGCCAGCAGCTTTTCAGTTATGAACACTGAAGCTTTCTTT
. | . | TRBJ1-1 | TRBV7-3 | CASSLTVGNTEAFF | TGTGCCAGCAGCTTAACGGTCGGGAACACTGAAGCTTTCTTT
. | . | TRBJ1-1 | TRBV2 | CASSPSGQPNTEAFF | TGTGCCAGCAGTCCTTCCGGGCAGCCGAACACTGAAGCTTTCTTT
. | . | TRBJ2-1 | TRBV28 | CASSLLRTYSYNEQFF | TGTGCCAGCAGTTTATTGAGAACTTACTCCTACAATGAGCAGTTCTTC
. | . | TRBJ1-2 | TRBV9 | CASSVGGARGYGYTF | TGTGCCAGCAGCGTTGGGGGGGCGCGAGGTTATGGCTACACCTTC
TRBD2 | . | TRBJ2-2 | TRBV18 | CASSPTGLAGGRTGELFF | TGTGCCAGCTCACCGACTGGACTAGCGGGAGGACGCACCGGGGAGCTGTTTTTT
TRBD1 | . | TRBJ1-4 | TRBV24-1 | CATSDPRTGDEKLFF | TGTGCCACCAGTGATCCCAGGACAGGAGACGAAAAACTGTTTTTT
TRBD2 | . | TRBJ2-7 | TRBV18 | CASARLAGAHEQYF | TGTGCCAGCGCTAGACTAGCGGGAGCCCACGAGCAGTACTTC
. | . | TRBJ2-7 | TRBV5-6 | CASSQRVGRGQLRHEQYF | TGTGCCAGCAGCCAAAGGGTCGGGCGGGGACAACTACGACACGAGCAGTACTTC
. | . | TRBJ2-1 | TRBV30 | CAWSDREQFF | TGTGCCTGGAGCGATAGAGAGCAGTTCTTC
. | . | TRBJ1-2 | TRBV28 | CASSFMGVGGYTF | TGTGCCAGCAGTTTTATGGGGGTTGGTGGCTACACCTTC
TRBD1 | . | TRBJ1-2 | TRBV18 | CASSPPATGSDYTF | TGTGCCAGCTCACCACCGGCGACAGGGAGCGATTACACCTTC
. | . | TRBJ2-3 | TRBV27 | CASRKSGDTQYF | TGTGCCAGCAGAAAATCAGGGGATACGCAGTATTTT
. | . | TRBJ1-6 | TRBV7-2 | CASSLVQGNSPLHF | TGTGCCAGCAGCTTAGTACAGGGAAATTCACCCCTCCACTTT
. | . | TRBJ2-7 | TRBV7-3 | CASSLEGPASYEQYF | TGTGCCAGCAGCTTAGAGGGACCCGCCTCCTACGAGCAGTACTTC
. | . | TRBJ1-4 | TRBV7-2 | CASSLRSGAVGNEKLFF | TGTGCCAGCAGCTTAAGATCAGGGGCCGTAGGTAATGAAAAACTGTTTTTT
TRBD2 | . | TRBJ2-7 | TRBV5-1 | CASPGRGGYEQYF | TGCGCCAGCCCTGGTCGGGGGGGCTACGAGCAGTACTTC
TRBD2 | once | TRBJ2-7 | TRBV28 | CAIGGESFLYEQYF | TGTGCCATTGGGGGGGAGAGTTTCCTTTACGAGCAGTACTTC
TRBD2 | few | TRBJ2-7 | TRBV4-3 | CASSRNPSGRAVYEQYF | TGCGCCAGCAGCCGGAACCCTAGCGGGAGGGCCGTCTACGAGCAGTACTTC
. | . | TRBJ2-7 | TRBV7-2 | CASSVTQGGTREQYF | TGTGCCAGCAGCGTAACGCAGGGGGGGACCCGCGAGCAGTACTTC
. | . | TRBJ1-3 | TRBV11-3 | CASSSLSWGEQASGNTIYF | TGTGCCAGCAGCTCCTTGAGTTGGGGAGAACAGGCCTCTGGAAACACCATATATTTT
. | . | TRBJ1-2 | TRBV7-8 | CASSFGRIGYGYTF | TGTGCCAGCAGCTTTGGTAGGATCGGTTATGGCTACACCTTC
. | . | TRBJ2-3 | TRBV7-2 | CASSPFGDSTDTQYF | TGTGCCAGCAGCCCTTTTGGGGATAGCACAGATACGCAGTATTTT
TRBD1 | once | TRBJ2-7 | TRBV27 | CASSFAWTGIGYEQYF | TGTGCCAGCAGCTTCGCCTGGACAGGGATAGGCTACGAGCAGTACTTC
TRBD2 | . | TRBJ2-7 | TRBV18 | CASSPQAGGPSGEQYF | TGTGCCAGCTCACCACAAGCGGGAGGGCCATCTGGTGAGCAGTACTTC